The clone carrying this TCR beta chain was detected once. What it binds is unknown. This sample is drawn from a study of cytomegalovirus exposure and HLA in healthy donors. Overall study findings and caveats: Common viral pathogens were later found to be apparently linked to several of the most significant clusters.

PCR involved 60 Vbeta and 13 Jbeta primers. Data came from immunoSEQ multiplex PCR; TCRdb stores just in-frame clones and leaves some out. The sample comprises about 200,000 clones, over 75% of which are singletons, and about 2.8% rests with the top ten. CDR1 is MDHEN, CDR2 SYDVKM, per germline. The CDR3 extends over 13 amino acids. V was shortened by 7 bases and J by 2 bases, with 12 bases between the two germline ends. What was sequenced was PBMCs. This sequence was found in a woman aged 25 to 39 in good health and CMV-seronegative. The rearrangement links TRBV28 to TRBJ2-7; TRBD2 might be the D (7 bases). Written as DNA, the CDR3 is TGTGCCAGCAACCTGGGGGGGCCCTACGAGCAGTACTTC. Protein sequence: CASNLGGPYEQYF. The full variable domain, in which reference TRBV28 and TRBJ2-7 provide the parts outside the CDR3, is DVKVTQSSRYLVKRTGEKVFLECVQDMDHENMFWYRQDPGLGLRLIYFSYDVKMKEKGDIPEGYSVSREKKERFSLILESASTNQTSMYLCASNLGGPYEQYFGPGTRLTVT.